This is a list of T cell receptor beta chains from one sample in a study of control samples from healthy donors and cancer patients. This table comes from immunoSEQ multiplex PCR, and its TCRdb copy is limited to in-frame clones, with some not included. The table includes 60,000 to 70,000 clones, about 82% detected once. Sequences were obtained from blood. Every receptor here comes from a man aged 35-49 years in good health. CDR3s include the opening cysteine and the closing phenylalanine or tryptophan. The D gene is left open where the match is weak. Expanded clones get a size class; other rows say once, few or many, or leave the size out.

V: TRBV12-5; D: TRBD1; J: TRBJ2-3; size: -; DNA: TGTGCTACACTCCGGGACAGTACGGAAAATACGCAGTATTTT; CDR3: CATLRDSTENTQYF
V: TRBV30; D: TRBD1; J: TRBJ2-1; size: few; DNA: TGTGCCTGGAGTCAGGGACAGGGTTCCTACAATGAGCAGTTCTTC; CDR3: CAWSQGQGSYNEQFF
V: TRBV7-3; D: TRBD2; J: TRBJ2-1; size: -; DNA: TGTGCCAGCAACTCAGACGGGACTAGCGGGAGGCATGAGCAGTTCTTC; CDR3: CASNSDGTSGRHEQFF
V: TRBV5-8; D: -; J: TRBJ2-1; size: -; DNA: TGTGCCAGCAGCCGGGACGTAGGTCGCGATAATGAGCAGTTCTTC; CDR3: CASSRDVGRDNEQFF
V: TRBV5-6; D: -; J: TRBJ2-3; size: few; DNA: TGTGCCAGCAGCCCGGGGGTGGGAGATACGCAGTATTTT; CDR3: CASSPGVGDTQYF
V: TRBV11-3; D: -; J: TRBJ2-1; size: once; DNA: TGTGCCAGCAGCTTATCTCCGGCGGTGAATGAGCAGTTCTTC; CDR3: CASSLSPAVNEQFF
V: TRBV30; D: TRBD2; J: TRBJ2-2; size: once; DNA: TGTGCCTGGAGTGTAAGCGGGAGGGCCGGGGAGCTGTTTTTT; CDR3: CAWSVSGRAGELFF
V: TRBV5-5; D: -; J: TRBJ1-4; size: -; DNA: TGTGCCAGCAGCCTGACAGTTCATGAAAAACTGTTTTTT; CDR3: CASSLTVHEKLFF
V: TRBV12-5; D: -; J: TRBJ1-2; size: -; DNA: TGTGCTAGTGGTTTAACAGGTTCTAACTATGGCTACACCTTC; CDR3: CASGLTGSNYGYTF
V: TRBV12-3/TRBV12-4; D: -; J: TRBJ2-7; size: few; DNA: TGTGCCAGCAGCTATACAGTCTCCTACGAGCAGTACTTC; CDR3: CASSYTVSYEQYF
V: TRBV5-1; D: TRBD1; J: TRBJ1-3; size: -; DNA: TGCGCCAGCAGCTTGAGGACAGGGGACGGAAACACCATATATTTT; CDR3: CASSLRTGDGNTIYF